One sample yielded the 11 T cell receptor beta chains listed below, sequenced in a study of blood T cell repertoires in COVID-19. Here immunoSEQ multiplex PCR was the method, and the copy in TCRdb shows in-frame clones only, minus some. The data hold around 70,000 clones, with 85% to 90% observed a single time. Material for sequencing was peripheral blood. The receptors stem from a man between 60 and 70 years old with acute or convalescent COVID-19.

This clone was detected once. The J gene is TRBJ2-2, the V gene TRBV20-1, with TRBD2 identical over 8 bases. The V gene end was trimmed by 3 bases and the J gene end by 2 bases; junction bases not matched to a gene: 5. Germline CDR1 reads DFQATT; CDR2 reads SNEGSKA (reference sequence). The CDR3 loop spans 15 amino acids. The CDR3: CSASKLAGNTGELFF. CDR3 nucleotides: TGCAGTGCTAGTAAGCTAGCGGGTAACACCGGGGAGCTGTTTTTT.

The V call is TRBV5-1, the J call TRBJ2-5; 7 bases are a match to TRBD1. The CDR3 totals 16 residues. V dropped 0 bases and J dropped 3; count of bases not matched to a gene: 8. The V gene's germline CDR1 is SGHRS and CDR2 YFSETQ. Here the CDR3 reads CASSLERPQGEETQYF. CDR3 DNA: TGCGCCAGCAGCTTGGAGCGTCCGCAGGGGGAAGAGACCCAGTACTTC.

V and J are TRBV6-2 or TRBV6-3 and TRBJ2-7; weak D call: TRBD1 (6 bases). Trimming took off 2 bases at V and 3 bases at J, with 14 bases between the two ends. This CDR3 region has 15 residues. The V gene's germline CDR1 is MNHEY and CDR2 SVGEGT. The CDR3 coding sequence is TGTGCCAGCAGTTACCCCCCGGGACAAGTCTACGAGCAGTACTTC. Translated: CASSYPPGQVYEQYF.

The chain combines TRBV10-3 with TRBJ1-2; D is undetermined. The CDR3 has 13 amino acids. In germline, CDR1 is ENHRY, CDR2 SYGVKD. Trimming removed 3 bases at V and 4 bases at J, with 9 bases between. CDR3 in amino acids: CAISDNVSYGYTF. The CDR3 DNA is TGTGCCATCAGTGATAACGTGAGCTATGGCTACACCTTC.

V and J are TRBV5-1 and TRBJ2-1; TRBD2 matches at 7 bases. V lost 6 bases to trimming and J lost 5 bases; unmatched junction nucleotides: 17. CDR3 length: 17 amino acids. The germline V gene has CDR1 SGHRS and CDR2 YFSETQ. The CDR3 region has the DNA TGCGCCAGCAAGCAGTTTGGGCTCAGCGGGACCAACAATGAGCAGTTCTTC. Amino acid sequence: CASKQFGLSGTNNEQFF.

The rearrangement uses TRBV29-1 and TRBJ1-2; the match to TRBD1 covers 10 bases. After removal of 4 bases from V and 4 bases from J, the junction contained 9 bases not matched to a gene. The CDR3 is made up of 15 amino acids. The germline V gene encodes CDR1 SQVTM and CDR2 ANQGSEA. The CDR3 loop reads CSVARPGQGVYGYTF. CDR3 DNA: TGCAGCGTTGCCCGCCCCGGACAGGGGGTCTATGGCTACACCTTC. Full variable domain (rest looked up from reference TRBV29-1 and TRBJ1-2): SAVISQKPSRDICQRGTSLTIQCQVDSQVTMMFWYRQQPGQSLTLIATANQGSEATYESGFVIDKFPISRPNLTFSTLTVSNMSPEDSSIYLCSVARPGQGVYGYTFGSGTRLTVV.

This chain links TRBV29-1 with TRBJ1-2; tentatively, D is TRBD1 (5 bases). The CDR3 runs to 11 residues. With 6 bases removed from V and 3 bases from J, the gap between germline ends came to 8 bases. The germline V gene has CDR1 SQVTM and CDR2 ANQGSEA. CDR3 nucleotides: TGCAGCGTACCAGGGCACTATGGCTACACCTTC. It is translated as CSVPGHYGYTF.

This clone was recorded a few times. Here the CDR3 DNA reads TGTGCCAGCGGTGCAGGGGGACCAAAGGATGAGCAGTTCTTC. Amino acids: CASGAGGPKDEQFF. V gene TRBV18 combines with J gene TRBJ2-1; 7 bases match TRBD1. J was trimmed by 8 bases and V by 8 bases; bases with no gene match: 12. Germline V gene data show CDR1 as KGHSH and CDR2 as LQKENI. This CDR3 spans 14 amino acids.

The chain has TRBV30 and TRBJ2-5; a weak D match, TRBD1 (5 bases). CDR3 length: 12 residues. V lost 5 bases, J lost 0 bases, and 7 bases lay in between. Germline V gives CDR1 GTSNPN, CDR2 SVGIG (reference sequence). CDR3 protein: CAWAGHQETQYF. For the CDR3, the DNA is TGTGCCTGGGCAGGGCACCAAGAGACCCAGTACTTC.

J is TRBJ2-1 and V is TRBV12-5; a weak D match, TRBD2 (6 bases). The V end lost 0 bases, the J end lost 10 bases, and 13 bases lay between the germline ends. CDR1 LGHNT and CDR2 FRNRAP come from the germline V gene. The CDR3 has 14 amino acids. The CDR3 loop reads CASGLVLSEGEQFF. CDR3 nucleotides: TGTGCTAGTGGTTTGGTTCTTTCGGAGGGGGAGCAGTTCTTC. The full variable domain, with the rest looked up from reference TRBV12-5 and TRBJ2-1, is DARVTQTPRHKVTEMGQEVTMRCQPILGHNTVFWYRQTMMQGLELLAYFRNRAPLDDSGMPKDRFSAEMPDATLATLKIQPSEPRDSAVYFCASGLVLSEGEQFFGPGTRLTVL.

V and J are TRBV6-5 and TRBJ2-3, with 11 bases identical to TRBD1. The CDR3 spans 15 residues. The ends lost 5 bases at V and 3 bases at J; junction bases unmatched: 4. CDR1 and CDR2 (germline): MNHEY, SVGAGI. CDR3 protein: CASSLGTGGTDTQYF. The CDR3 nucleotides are TGTGCCAGCAGTCTAGGGACAGGGGGTACAGATACGCAGTATTTT.